This passage covers 9 T cell receptor beta chains from one sample sequenced in a study of cytomegalovirus exposure and HLA in healthy donors. Primers: 60 Vbeta forward and 13 Jbeta reverse. Generated by immunoSEQ multiplex PCR, the TCRdb table keeps only in-frame clones and is missing some. The repertoire consists of about 140,000 clones, with roughly 80% occurring once and the leading ten covering about 2.9%. Sequenced input: PBMCs. All receptors come from a man aged 40-49 years in good health and CMV-seronegative.

The V and J genes are TRBV10-2 and TRBJ1-1; D is perhaps TRBD1 (5 bases). V was clipped by 3 bases and J by 4 bases, with 6 bases between them. This CDR3 region has 12 residues. CDR1 is WSHSY, CDR2 SAAADI, per germline. The CDR3 sequence: CASSDRGTEAFF. The CDR3, as DNA: TGCGCCAGCAGTGATAGGGGCACTGAAGCTTTCTTT.

The gene calls are TRBV9 and TRBJ2-1, with a possible D match to TRBD1 (6 bases). There are 15 residues in the CDR3. Trimming took off 4 bases at V and 4 bases at J, with 15 bases between the two ends. Germline V CDR1 and CDR2: SGDLS, YYNGEE. CDR3: CASSPGGGPYNEQFF. The CDR3 nucleotides are TGTGCCAGCAGCCCGGGTGGGGGCCCGTACAATGAGCAGTTCTTC. Filled out from reference TRBV9 and TRBJ2-1, the complete variable domain reads DSGVTQTPKHLITATGQRVTLRCSPRSGDLSVYWYQQSLDQGLQFLIQYYNGEERAKGNILERFSAQQFPDLHSELNLSSLELGDSALYFCASSPGGGPYNEQFFGPGTRLTVL.

The chain links TRBV30 to TRBJ1-1, with 7 nucleotides matching TRBD1. The CDR3 runs to 16 residues. The germline CDR1 and CDR2 sequences are GTSNPN and SVGIG (reference sequence). J lost 0 bases, V lost 3 bases, and 10 bases had no gene match. The CDR3 coding sequence is TGTGCCTGGAGGGATCCCCCGGGACAGCTGAACACTGAAGCTTTCTTT. This encodes CAWRDPPGQLNTEAFF.

This clone was seen a handful of times. The chain has TRBV19 and TRBJ2-7; possible D gene TRBD1, 6 bases. Trimming shortened V by 0 bases and J by 7 bases, and 10 bases separated the two germline ends. CDR1 and CDR2 from the germline V gene are LNHDA and SQIVND (reference sequence). CDR3 length: 13 residues. CDR3: CASSIDGGNEQYF. The CDR3 region has the DNA TGTGCCAGTAGTATAGATGGGGGCAATGAGCAGTACTTC.

The V and J genes are TRBV7-3 and TRBJ2-1; D is ambiguous. The CDR3 totals 17 residues. Germline V gene data show CDR1 as SGHTA and CDR2 as FQGTGA. With 0 bases removed from V and 4 bases from J, the gap between germline ends came to 16 bases. The CDR3 here is CASSLTPAGPRYNEQFF. CDR3 DNA sequence: TGTGCCAGCAGCTTAACGCCGGCTGGCCCGAGGTACAATGAGCAGTTCTTC.

The V and J genes are TRBV28 and TRBJ2-7, with D maybe TRBD1 (5 bases). Germline CDR1 reads MDHEN; CDR2 reads SYDVKM. Trimming took 2 bases from V and 2 from J, leaving 7 bases between them. This CDR3 has 13 amino acids. In DNA form, the CDR3 reads TGTGCCAGCAGTTTACAGGGCCCCTACGAGCAGTACTTC. Protein sequence: CASSLQGPYEQYF.

This clone turned up a few times. V is TRBV4-3 and J is TRBJ2-7; TRBD2 agrees at 9 bases. Germline CDR1 is LGHNA and CDR2 is YSLEER. The V segment lost 1 base and the J segment 2 bases; nucleotides outside the gene matches: 12. CDR3 length: 18 amino acids. This CDR3 reads CASSQVAGGAGGAYEQYF. CDR3 DNA: TGCGCCAGCAGCCAAGTAGCCGGGGGCGCGGGAGGGGCCTACGAGCAGTACTTC.

The chain combines TRBV9 with TRBJ2-3; perhaps TRBD1 as D (6 bases). The germline gives CDR1 SGDLS, CDR2 YYNGEE. CDR3 length: 15 residues. Trimming shortened V by 4 bases and J by 0 bases, and 12 bases separated the two germline ends. The CDR3: CASSPRDISTDTQYF. The CDR3 region has the DNA TGTGCCAGCAGCCCGAGGGACATTAGCACAGATACGCAGTATTTT.

This rearrangement joins TRBV2 to TRBJ2-1, with 14 bases identical to TRBD2. From germline, CDR1 is SNHLY and CDR2 FYNNEI. J lost 10 bases, V lost 7 bases, and 6 bases had no gene match. The CDR3 covers 14 residues. Here the CDR3 DNA reads TGTGCCAGCACTAGACTAGCGGGAGGGGGCGAGCAGTTCTTC. Encoded protein: CASTRLAGGGEQFF.